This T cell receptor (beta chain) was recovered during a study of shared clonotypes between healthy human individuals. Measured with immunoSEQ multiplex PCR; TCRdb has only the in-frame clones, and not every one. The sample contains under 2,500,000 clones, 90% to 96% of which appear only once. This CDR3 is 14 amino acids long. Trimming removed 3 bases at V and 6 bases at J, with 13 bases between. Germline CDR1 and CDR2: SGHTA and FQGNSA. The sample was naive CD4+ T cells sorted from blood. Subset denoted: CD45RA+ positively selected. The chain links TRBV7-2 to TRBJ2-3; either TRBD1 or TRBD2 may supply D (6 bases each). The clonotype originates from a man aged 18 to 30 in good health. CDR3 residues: CASSFPNGGDTQYF. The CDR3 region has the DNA TGTGCCAGCAGCTTTCCGAACGGGGGCGATACGCAGTATTTT.